The clone carrying this T cell receptor (beta chain) came up a few times. Cryopreserved PBMCs were CD4-enriched, then split into naive and memory cells. The sample originates from a study of CD4 T cells in relation to SARS-CoV-2 and coronaviruses. Here immunoSEQ multiplex PCR was the method, and the copy in TCRdb shows in-frame clones only, minus some. The sample lists approximately 60,000 clones; about 92% were seen once. V lost 3 bases and J 3 bases, leaving 10 bases between the germline ends. The CDR3 has 13 amino acids. In germline, CDR1 is SGHRS, CDR2 YFSETQ. The chain links TRBV5-1 to TRBJ2-7; D is ambiguous. The sequenced sample consisted of naive CD4+ T cells from PBMCs. Subset in this sample: naive CD4+ T cells isolated by negative enrichment. The sequence came from an adult with COVID-19. DNA of the CDR3: TGCGCCAGCAGCTCTGGCCTGGACTACGAGCAGTACTTC. Translated: CASSSGLDYEQYF. Combining the CDR3 with reference TRBV5-1 and TRBJ2-7 gives the whole variable domain KAGVTQTPRYLIKTRGQQVTLSCSPISGHRSVSWYQQTPGQGLQFLFEYFSETQRNKGNFPGRFSGRQFSNSRSEMNVSTLELGDSALYLCASSSGLDYEQYFGPGTRLTVT.